The 30 T cell receptor beta chains in this list originate from one sample, sequenced in a study of breast tumors, draining lymph nodes, adjacent tissues. TCRdb passed the multiplex PCR reads through MiXCR, listing each CDR3 protein once. The sample contains approximately 190,000 distinct CDR3 sequences, approximately 33% of which appear only once. Axillary draining lymph nodes of breast cancer patients supplied the node samples. Sequencing was carried out using axillary lymph node tissue. All receptors derive from a female donor with breast cancer. Some clones in this sample may be carry-over from other donors' samples.

A note on this clonotype: Mismatch with germline at one junction end may stem from a read error. The chain combines TRBV18 with TRBJ2-4; weak D call: TRBD2 (6 bases). From germline, CDR1 is KGHSH and CDR2 LQKENI. CDR3 length: 16 amino acids. The CDR3 DNA reads TGTGCCAGCTCACATGCTAGCGACCTAGCCAAAGACATTCAGTACTTC. Residues: CASSHASDLAKDIQYF. Drawing the rest from reference TRBV18 and TRBJ2-4, the complete variable domain is NAGVMQNPRHLVRRRGQEARLRCSPMKGHSHVYWYRQLPEEGLKFMVYLQKENIIDESGMPKERFSAEFPKEGPSILRIQQVVRGDSAAYFCASSHASDLAKDIQYFGAGTRLSVL.

This clonotype has just a few counts. This sequence joins TRBV20-1 and TRBJ2-3; 7 bases align to TRBD2. The V gene's germline CDR1 is DFQATT and CDR2 SNEGSKA (reference sequence). This CDR3 has 18 amino acids. V lost 3 bases and J lost 0; bases outside the gene matches: 15. The CDR3, as DNA: TGCAGTGCTAGCGTCGGGTTGGCGGGAGCGTGGAGCACAGATACGCAGTATTTT. As protein: CSASVGLAGAWSTDTQYF.

Remarks on this clonotype: Germline and junction disagree at one end, which may indicate a read error. J is TRBJ2-5 and V is TRBV6-2 or TRBV6-3; 12 bases fit TRBD1. Germline assignment: CDR1 MNHEY and CDR2 SVGEGT. There are 15 residues in the CDR3. CDR3 sequence (DNA): TGTGCCAGCAGTGGAGACACGGGACAGGGGGCTCCCCGGTCCTTC. Translated: CASSGDTGQGAPRSF.

This clonotype was detected ten times or more. This chain links TRBV6-4 with TRBJ2-2; 13 bases fit TRBD2. The germline V gene encodes CDR1 MRHNA and CDR2 SNTAGT. CDR3 length: 14 residues. V lost 8 bases to trimming and J lost 6 bases; unmatched junction nucleotides: 3. CDR3 sequence reads: CASRLAGGSGELFF. The CDR3 nucleotides are TGTGCCAGCCGACTAGCGGGGGGATCCGGGGAGCTGTTTTTT.

Concerning this clonotype: Being one base from a much bigger clone, this may be a read error. The rearrangement links TRBV6-1 to TRBJ2-3, with unresolved D. The germline gives CDR1 MNHNS, CDR2 SASEGT. Trimming removed 6 bases from V and 2 bases from J, with 12 bases in between. The CDR3 contains 14 residues. The CDR3 DNA is TGTGCCAGCAGCGCCCACACCCTCACAGATACGCAGTATTTT. This codes for CASSAHTLTDTQYF.

The J gene is TRBJ1-1, the V gene TRBV7-8; D is unclear. CDR3 length: 13 amino acids. V dropped 4 bases and J dropped 5 bases, with 11 bases sitting between them. Germline assignment: CDR1 SGHVS and CDR2 FQNEAQ. This CDR3 is CASSSFRETEAFF. The CDR3 DNA reads as TGTGCCAGCAGCTCATTTCGGGAAACTGAAGCTTTCTTT.

On this clonotype: A read error may explain this, as a much larger clone is one base away. The chain couples TRBV6-5 to TRBJ2-1; a weak D match, TRBD1 (6 bases). Per germline, CDR1 MNHEY and CDR2 SVGAGI. CDR3 length: 14 amino acids. With 0 bases removed from V and 9 bases from J, the gap between germline ends came to 12 bases. The DNA for the CDR3 is TGTGCCAGCAGTTACTCGAGGGGGAGCAGTGAGCAGTTCTTC. This encodes CASSYSRGSSEQFF.

This clonotype was counted ten times or more. The rearrangement joins TRBV6-1 to TRBJ2-3; D is ambiguous. The length of the CDR3 is 14 residues. The germline V gene encodes CDR1 MNHNS and CDR2 SASEGT. Trimming took 6 bases from V and 2 from J, leaving 12 bases between them. CDR3 amino acids: CASRAHTLTDTQYF. The CDR3 nucleotides are TGTGCCAGCAGGGCCCACACCCTCACAGATACGCAGTATTTT.

This clonotype was seen many times. The chain has TRBV6-6 and TRBJ1-2; D not certain. CDR3 length: 11 residues. Germline V CDR1 and CDR2: MNHNY, SVGAGI (reference sequence). Trimming removed 7 bases at V and 3 bases at J, with 6 bases between. CDR3 loop: CASTPHYGYTF. For the CDR3, the DNA is TGTGCCAGCACCCCCCACTATGGCTACACCTTC.

In this sample, this clonotype turned up many times. As DNA, the CDR3 is TGTGCCAGCAGCTTAAGGGGCGGGAGGGGGTACCAAGAGACCCAGTACTTC. This codes for CASSLRGGRGYQETQYF. The chain carries TRBV7-9 and TRBJ2-5; 9 nucleotides agree with TRBD2. V dropped 2 bases and J dropped 0; count of bases not matched to a gene: 7. Germline values: CDR1 SEHNR, CDR2 FQNEAQ (reference sequence). CDR3 length equals 17 residues. Full variable domain (outside the CDR3, taken from reference TRBV7-9 and TRBJ2-5): DTGVSQNPRHKITKRGQNVTFRCDPISEHNRLYWYRQTLGQGPEFLTYFQNEAQLEKSRLLSDRFSAERPKGSFSTLEIQRTEQGDSAMYLCASSLRGGRGYQETQYFGPGTRLLVL.

This clonotype was observed at least ten times. The rearrangement links TRBV20-1 to TRBJ1-6; perhaps TRBD1 as D (6 bases). The ends were cut back, 4 bases at V and 0 bases at J, with 10 bases in the middle. Germline loops: CDR1 DFQATT, CDR2 SNEGSKA (reference sequence). CDR3 size: 15 residues. The CDR3 DNA is TGCAGTGCTATTACAGGGAGCTCCTATAATTCACCCCTCCACTTT. The encoded protein is CSAITGSSYNSPLHF.

This clonotype was found many times. This chain joins TRBV5-6 and TRBJ2-6; no clear D. The V end lost 3 bases, the J end lost 0 bases, and 7 bases lay between the germline ends. This CDR3 comprises 15 residues. Germline CDR1 reads SGHDT; CDR2 reads YYEEEE. In nucleotides, the CDR3 is TGTGCCAGCAGCTCCAAAACCTCTGGGGCCAACGTCCTGACTTTC. As protein: CASSSKTSGANVLTF.

The chain's CDR3 is CRPGGGDQPQHF. DNA for the CDR3: TGCAGACCGGGGGGGGGCGATCAGCCCCAGCATTTT. The rearrangement joins TRBV29-1 to TRBJ1-5, with a tentative D call TRBD1 (6 bases). The CDR3 loop spans 12 amino acids. Germline V gene lookup returns CDR1 SQVTM and CDR2 ANQGSEA.

CDR3 in DNA: TGTGCCAGTACCCTTGGTGGGGCGAACACCGGGGAGCTGTTTTTT. This translates into CASTLGGANTGELFF. The J gene is TRBJ2-2, the V gene TRBV19; no reliable D call. The V end lost 7 bases, the J end lost 0 bases, and 12 bases lay between the germline ends. The CDR3 runs 15 residues. Germline CDR1 and CDR2: LNHDA and SQIVND (reference sequence). Based on the CDR3 plus reference TRBV19 and TRBJ2-2, the full variable domain is DGGITQSPKYLFRKEGQNVTLSCEQNLNHDAMYWYRQDPGQGLRLIYYSQIVNDFQKGDIAEGYSVSREKKESFPLTVTSAQKNPTAFYLCASTLGGANTGELFFGEGSRLTVL.

This clonotype was counted a single time. A junction end diverges from the germline sequence, so it may reflect a read error. The J gene is TRBJ2-5, the V gene TRBV7-8; tentatively, D is TRBD1 (7 bases). The CDR3 runs to 15 residues. Per the germline V gene, CDR1 is SGHVS and CDR2 is FQNEAQ. CDR3 nucleotides: TGTGCCAGCAGCTTAATTAGGACAGGAGGGCAGACCCAGCACTTC. It codes for CASSLIRTGGQTQHF.

This clonotype was seen at least ten times. J is TRBJ2-1 and V is TRBV5-1; 10 bases are a match to TRBD1. The CDR3 spans 19 residues. Germline V gives CDR1 SGHRS, CDR2 YFSETQ. Trimming cost V 4 bases and J 2 bases; bases outside gene matches: 15. CDR3 nucleotide sequence: TGCGCCAGCAGCGTCCAACCGGGACAGGGGATCGGGGCCTACAATGAGCAGTTCTTC. Its protein is CASSVQPGQGIGAYNEQFF.

The V call is TRBV12-3 or TRBV12-4, the J call TRBJ1-2; D is uncertain. CDR3 size: 11 residues. V was cut by 6 bases and J by 6 bases, with 8 bases left in between. The CDR3 sequence is CASSPRDGYTF. CDR3 DNA: TGTGCCAGCAGCCCAAGAGATGGCTACACCTTC.

Turning to this clonotype: This may be a read error: a much more frequent sequence differs by one nucleotide. The rearrangement uses TRBV28 and TRBJ1-5; possible D gene TRBD1, 5 bases. The CDR3 totals 14 residues. CDR1 and CDR2 from the germline V gene are MDHEN and SYDVKM. CDR3 coding DNA: TGTGCCAGCACGTCAGGTTGGGGGAATCAGCCCCAGCGTTTT. Translated: CASTSGWGNQPQRF.

Only one count was recorded for this clonotype. V gene TRBV15 combines with J gene TRBJ2-1, with 13 bases identical to TRBD2. CDR1 is LNHNV, CDR2 YYDKDF, per germline (reference sequence). The V and J ends lost 3 bases and 12 bases, in that order; junction bases with no gene match: 8. The CDR3 spans 15 residues. CDR3 loop: CATSSFGTSGTGQFF. The CDR3 nucleotides are TGTGCCACCAGCAGCTTCGGGACTAGCGGGACAGGGCAGTTCTTC.

This clonotype was seen many times. The V call is TRBV7-8, the J call TRBJ2-7, with D possibly matching TRBD2 (7 bases). The CDR3 extends over 13 amino acids. The ends were cut back, 1 base at V and 6 bases at J, with 10 bases in the middle. CDR1 and CDR2 from the germline V gene are SGHVS and FQNEAQ. This CDR3 is CASSLEGGAEQYF. The CDR3 DNA follows: TGTGCCAGCAGCTTAGAGGGGGGGGCCGAGCAGTACTTC.

The rearrangement joins TRBV9 to TRBJ2-7; 7 nucleotides align to TRBD2. The V gene's germline CDR1 is SGDLS and CDR2 YYNGEE. The ends lost 4 bases at V and 6 bases at J; junction bases unmatched: 10. The CDR3 runs to 14 residues. CDR3 amino acids: CASSQRASGSEQYF. CDR3 coding DNA: TGTGCCAGCAGCCAGCGGGCTAGCGGCTCCGAGCAGTACTTC.

This clonotype appeared many times. The genes are TRBV25-1 and TRBJ2-7; 8 nucleotides match TRBD2. The CDR3 loop spans 15 amino acids. Trimming removed 3 bases from V and 7 bases from J; junction bases left unmatched: 11. Germline assignment: CDR1 MGHDK and CDR2 SYGVNS. The CDR3 region is CASSESGGGPGEQYF. For the CDR3, the DNA is TGTGCCAGCAGTGAGTCCGGGGGGGGGCCGGGGGAGCAGTACTTC.

This clonotype came up many times. The gene calls are TRBV20-1 and TRBJ1-2; 8 bases align to TRBD1. Germline CDR1 and CDR2: DFQATT and SNEGSKA (reference sequence). Germline trimming cut 6 bases from V and 12 bases from J; bases unmatched to any gene: 15. The CDR3 consists of 13 residues. In nucleotides, the CDR3 is TGCAGTGCCAGAAGCGACAGGGGCGAGGCGGACACCTTC. Translation gives CSARSDRGEADTF.

V is TRBV5-4 and J is TRBJ1-4; D may be TRBD1 (6 bases). Germline CDR1 is SGHNT and CDR2 is YYREEE (reference sequence). Trimming took off 4 bases at V and 5 bases at J, with 15 bases between the two ends. The CDR3 length is 15 residues. The DNA for the CDR3 is TGTGCCAGCAGCACTAACAGGGCCGTCAATGAAAAACTGTTTTTT. Translated, it gives CASSTNRAVNEKLFF.

This chain joins TRBV11-3 and TRBJ2-3, with D perhaps matching TRBD1 (6 bases). This CDR3 comprises 13 residues. The V end was cut by 6 bases, the J end by 8 bases, with 15 bases between. Germline V gives CDR1 SGHNT, CDR2 YENEEA. DNA for the CDR3: TGTGCCAGCAGATCCGGACAGTCAGGTACGCAGTATTTT. It codes for CASRSGQSGTQYF.

This clonotype was seen at least ten times. CDR3 loop: CASSPDSSYEQYF. CDR3 coding DNA: TGTGCCAGCAGCCCCGACAGTTCCTACGAGCAGTACTTC. The chain is built from TRBV12-3 or TRBV12-4 and TRBJ2-7; D may be TRBD1 (5 bases). This CDR3 comprises 13 residues. V lost 6 bases, J lost 1 base, and 10 bases lay in between.

This clonotype came up many times. CDR3 sequence (DNA): TGTGCCAGCAGACGATCGCAGGACACCGGGGAGCTGTTTTTT. It is translated as CASRRSQDTGELFF. V gene TRBV6-6 combines with J gene TRBJ2-2; D remains unclear. V was cut by 6 bases and J by 3 bases, with 11 bases left in between. The CDR3 consists of 14 residues. Germline V gives CDR1 MNHNY, CDR2 SVGAGI (reference sequence).

A note on this clonotype: A much more abundant neighbour one base away suggests this may be a read error. V gene TRBV7-9 combines with J gene TRBJ1-3, with a tentative D call TRBD1 (5 bases). This CDR3 comprises 12 residues. From germline, CDR1 is SEHNR and CDR2 FQNEAQ (reference sequence). CDR3 sequence reads: CAGSLVGGTIYF. In DNA form, the CDR3 reads TGTGCCGGCAGCTTAGTTGGGGGCACCATATATTTT.

This clonotype was observed a handful of times. This may be a read error, as it is one base from a much larger clone. This chain links TRBV7-9 with TRBJ1-2; TRBD1 might be the D (5 bases). This CDR3 is 15 amino acids long. CDR1 is SEHNR, CDR2 FQNEAQ, per germline (reference sequence). The CDR3 nucleotides read TGTGCCAGCAGCTTAAAAACCTCAGGGAACTATGGCTACCCCTTC. Translation: CASSLKTSGNYGYPF.

Turning to this clonotype: Given a much more abundant clone one base away, this may be a read error. The chain combines TRBV5-1 with TRBJ2-5, with TRBD1 matching over 8 bases. The CDR3 has 12 amino acids. CDR1 is SGHRS, CDR2 YFSETQ, per germline. The CDR3 spells CASTDRGFAHYF. As DNA, the CDR3 is TGCGCCAGCACCGACAGGGGTTTTGCCCACTACTTC.